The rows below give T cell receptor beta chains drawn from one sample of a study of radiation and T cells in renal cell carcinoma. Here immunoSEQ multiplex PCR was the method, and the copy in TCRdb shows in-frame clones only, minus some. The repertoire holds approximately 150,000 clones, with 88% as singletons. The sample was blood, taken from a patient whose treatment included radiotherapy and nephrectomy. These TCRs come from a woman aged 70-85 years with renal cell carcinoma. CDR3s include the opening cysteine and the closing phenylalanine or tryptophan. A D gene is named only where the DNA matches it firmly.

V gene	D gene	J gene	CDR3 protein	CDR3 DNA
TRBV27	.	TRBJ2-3	CASSLSIGTLFTDTQYF	TGTGCCAGCAGTTTATCGATCGGGACACTGTTCACAGATACGCAGTATTTT
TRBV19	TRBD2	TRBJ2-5	CASSTGLAGGLGETQYF	TGTGCCAGTAGTACCGGACTAGCGGGGGGCCTGGGAGAGACCCAGTACTTC
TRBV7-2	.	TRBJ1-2	CASSLRAAEIYGYTF	TGTGCCAGCAGCTTACGAGCGGCGGAGATCTATGGCTACACCTTC
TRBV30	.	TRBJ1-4	CAWGGDLEEKLFF	TGTGCCTGGGGGGGGGATTTGGAAGAAAAACTGTTTTTT
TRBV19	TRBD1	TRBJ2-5	CASRRTGKETQYF	TGTGCCAGTCGAAGGACAGGGAAAGAGACCCAGTACTTC
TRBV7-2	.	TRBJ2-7	CASARGRIYEQYF	TGTGCCAGTGCTAGAGGCCGAATCTACGAGCAGTACTTC
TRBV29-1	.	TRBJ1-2	CSVVQGRPDGYTF	TGCAGCGTTGTCCAGGGGCGCCCCGATGGCTACACCTTC
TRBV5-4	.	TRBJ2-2	CASSLPTGELFF	TGTGCCAGCAGCTTACCCACCGGGGAGCTGTTTTTT
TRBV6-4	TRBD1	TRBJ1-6	CASRTGTDNSPLHF	TGTGCCAGCAGGACCGGGACAGATAATTCACCCCTCCACTTT
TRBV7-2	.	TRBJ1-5	CASSSSKLSNQPQHF	TGTGCCAGCAGCTCCTCGAAACTTAGCAATCAGCCCCAGCATTTT
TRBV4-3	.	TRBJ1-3	CASSQERGAGNTIYF	TGCGCCAGCAGCCAAGAGCGGGGAGCTGGAAACACCATATATTTT
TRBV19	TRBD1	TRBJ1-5	CASSIPGTGVQPQHF	TGTGCCAGTAGCATCCCCGGGACAGGGGTCCAGCCCCAGCATTTT